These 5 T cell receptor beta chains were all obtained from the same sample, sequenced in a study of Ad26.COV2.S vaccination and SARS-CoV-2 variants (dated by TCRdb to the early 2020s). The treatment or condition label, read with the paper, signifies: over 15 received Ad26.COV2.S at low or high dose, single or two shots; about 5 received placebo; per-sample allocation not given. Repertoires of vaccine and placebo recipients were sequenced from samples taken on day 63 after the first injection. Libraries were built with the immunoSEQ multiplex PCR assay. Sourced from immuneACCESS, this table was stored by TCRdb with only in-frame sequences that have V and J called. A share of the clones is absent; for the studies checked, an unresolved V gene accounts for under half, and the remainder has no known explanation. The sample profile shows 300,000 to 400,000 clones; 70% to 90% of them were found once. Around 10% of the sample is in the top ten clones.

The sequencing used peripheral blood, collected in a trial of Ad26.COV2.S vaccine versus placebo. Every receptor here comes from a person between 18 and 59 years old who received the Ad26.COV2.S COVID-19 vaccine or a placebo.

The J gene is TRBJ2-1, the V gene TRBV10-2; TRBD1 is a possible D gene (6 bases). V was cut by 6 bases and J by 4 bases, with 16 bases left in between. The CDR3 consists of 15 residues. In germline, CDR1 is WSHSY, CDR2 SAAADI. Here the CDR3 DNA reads TGCGCCAGCAGCACAGGGCAGGCGCTATACAATGAGCAGTTCTTC. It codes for CASSTGQALYNEQFF.

CDR3 sequence (DNA): TGTGCCAGCAGTTACGCGGTACAAGAGACCCAGTACTTC. Its translation is CASSYAVQETQYF. V is TRBV6-5 and J is TRBJ2-5; D gene unclear. In germline, CDR1 is MNHEY, CDR2 SVGAGI. V was pared by 2 bases and J by 2 bases, with 6 bases between. The CDR3 consists of 13 residues.

The CDR3: CASSVAIRTSGVKWDNEQFF. The CDR3 DNA follows: TGTGCCAGCAGCGTAGCAATCCGGACTAGCGGAGTAAAATGGGACAATGAGCAGTTCTTC. The chain employs TRBV9 and TRBJ2-1; TRBD2 aligns across 10 bases. Trimming at V came to 0 bases and at J to 5 bases, leaving 17 bases not matched to a gene. The CDR3 totals 20 residues. Germline CDR1 and CDR2: SGDLS and YYNGEE.

In DNA form, the CDR3 reads TGCGCCAGCAGCCAAGATCTTAACGCGGCGAACACCGGGGAGCTGTTTTTT. It specifies CASSQDLNAANTGELFF. This rearrangement joins TRBV4-1 to TRBJ2-2; D is unclear. Germline values: CDR1 MGHRA, CDR2 YSYEKL. V was trimmed by 0 bases and J by 0 bases, leaving 11 bases between them. The CDR3 contains 17 residues.

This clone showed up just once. As DNA, the CDR3 is TGTGCCTGGACCCAGGGGAGTCCCACCGGGGAGCTGTTTTTT. Its protein is CAWTQGSPTGELFF. The chain joins TRBV30 to TRBJ2-2; maybe TRBD1 (6 bases). The CDR3 contains 14 residues. Germline CDR1 is GTSNPN and CDR2 is SVGIG (reference sequence). V was pared by 4 bases and J by 4 bases, with 13 bases between.